Sequencing of this T cell receptor (beta chain) was carried out in a study of blood T cell repertoires in COVID-19. In the authors' methods: The assay estimated nucleated cells by amplifying reference gene primers. Here immunoSEQ multiplex PCR was the method, and the copy in TCRdb shows in-frame clones only, minus some. The V and J calls and clone size are taken from that table; D and trimming were inferred from the DNA. The table has 30,000 to 35,000 clones, over 90% seen once; the top ten hold 4% to 6.5%. Germline loops: CDR1 SNHLY, CDR2 FYNNEI. Trimming shortened V by 0 bases and J by 6 bases, and 12 bases separated the two germline ends. The CDR3 is made up of 15 amino acids.

The sample consisted of peripheral blood. The chain carries TRBV2 and TRBJ1-5, with D possibly TRBD1 on 5 matching bases. The source is a human donor in a cohort sampled during active COVID-19. CDR3 sequence reads: CASSEAGGSLQPQHF. CDR3 bases: TGTGCCAGCAGTGAAGCGGGGGGAAGTCTTCAGCCCCAGCATTTT.